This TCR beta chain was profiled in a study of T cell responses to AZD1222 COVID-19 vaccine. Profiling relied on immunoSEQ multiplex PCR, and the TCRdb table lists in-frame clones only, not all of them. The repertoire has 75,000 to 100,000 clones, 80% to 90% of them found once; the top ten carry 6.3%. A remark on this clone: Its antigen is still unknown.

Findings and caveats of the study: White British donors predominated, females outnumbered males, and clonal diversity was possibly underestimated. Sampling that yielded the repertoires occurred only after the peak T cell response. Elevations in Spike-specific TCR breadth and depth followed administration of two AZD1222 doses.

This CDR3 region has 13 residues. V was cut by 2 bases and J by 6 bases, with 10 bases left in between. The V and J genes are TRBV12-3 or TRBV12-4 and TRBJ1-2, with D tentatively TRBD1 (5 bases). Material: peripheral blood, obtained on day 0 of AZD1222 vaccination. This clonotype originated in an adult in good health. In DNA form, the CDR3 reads TGTGCCAGCAGTTTACAGGGTTTCGATGGCTACACCTTC. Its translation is CASSLQGFDGYTF.